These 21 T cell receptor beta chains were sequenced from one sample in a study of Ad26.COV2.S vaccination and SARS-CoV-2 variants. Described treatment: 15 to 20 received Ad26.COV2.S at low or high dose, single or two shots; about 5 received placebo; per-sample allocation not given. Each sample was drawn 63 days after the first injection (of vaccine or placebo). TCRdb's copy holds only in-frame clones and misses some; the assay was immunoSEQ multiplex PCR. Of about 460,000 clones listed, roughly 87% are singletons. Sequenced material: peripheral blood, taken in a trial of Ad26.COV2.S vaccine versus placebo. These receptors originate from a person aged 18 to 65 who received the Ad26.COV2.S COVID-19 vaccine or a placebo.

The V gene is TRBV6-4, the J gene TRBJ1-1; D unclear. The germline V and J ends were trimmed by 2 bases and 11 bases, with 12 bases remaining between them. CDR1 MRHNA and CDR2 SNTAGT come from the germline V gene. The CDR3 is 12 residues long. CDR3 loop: CASSDNGLRAFF. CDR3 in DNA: TGTGCCAGCAGTGACAATGGGCTGAGGGCTTTCTTT.

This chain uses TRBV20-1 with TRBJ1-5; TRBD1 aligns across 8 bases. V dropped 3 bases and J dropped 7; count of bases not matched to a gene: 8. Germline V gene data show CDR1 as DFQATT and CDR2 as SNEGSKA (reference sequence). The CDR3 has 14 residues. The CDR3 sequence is CSASGQGARQPQHF. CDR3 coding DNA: TGCAGTGCTAGTGGTCAGGGGGCTCGACAGCCCCAGCATTTT.

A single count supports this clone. The CDR3 DNA reads as TGTGCCAGCAGTTACTCTAGGGGGCCCTATGGCTACACCTTC. It specifies CASSYSRGPYGYTF. The rearrangement links TRBV6-5 to TRBJ1-2, with TRBD1 identical over 7 bases. This CDR3 is 14 amino acids long. V lost 0 bases to trimming and J lost 4 bases; unmatched junction nucleotides: 2. CDR1 is MNHEY, CDR2 SVGAGI, per germline.

CDR3 DNA sequence: TGTGCCAGCAGCTCGGCCACCGGGGAGCTGTTTTTT. It translates to CASSSATGELFF. The chain carries TRBV11-2 and TRBJ2-2; D not resolved. Germline values: CDR1 SGHAT, CDR2 FQNNGV. Trimming took off 4 bases at V and 4 bases at J, with 4 bases between the two ends. The CDR3 sequence is 12 residues long.

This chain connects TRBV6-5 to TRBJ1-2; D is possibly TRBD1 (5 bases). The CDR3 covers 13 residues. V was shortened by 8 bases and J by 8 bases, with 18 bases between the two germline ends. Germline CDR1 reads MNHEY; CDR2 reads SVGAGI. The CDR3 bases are TGTGCCAGCCGCCGGGACGGCCTTAGAGGCTACACCTTC. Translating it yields CASRRDGLRGYTF.

The CDR3 loop reads CASSLAEGWNTEAFF. The CDR3 DNA sequence: TGTGCCAGCAGCTTAGCGGAGGGATGGAACACTGAAGCTTTCTTT. The chain carries TRBV7-9 and TRBJ1-1, with D unclear. The CDR3 totals 15 residues. V was cut by 0 bases and J by 1 base, with 9 bases left in between. CDR1 and CDR2 from the germline V gene are SEHNR and FQNEAQ (reference sequence).

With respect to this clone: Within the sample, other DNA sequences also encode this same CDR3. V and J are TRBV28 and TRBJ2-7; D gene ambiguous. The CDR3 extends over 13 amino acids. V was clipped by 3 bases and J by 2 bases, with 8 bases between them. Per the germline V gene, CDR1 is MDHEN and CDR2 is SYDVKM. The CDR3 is CASSLGGTYEQYF. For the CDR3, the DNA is TGTGCCAGCAGTTTGGGTGGAACCTACGAGCAGTACTTC.

The chain's CDR3 is CASRGLFVHF. CDR3 bases: TGTGCCAGCAGGGGGTTATTCGTCCACTTT. The chain joins TRBV28 to TRBJ1-6; unclear D gene. The length of the CDR3 is 10 residues. V lost 6 bases and J lost 17, with 11 bases in between. Germline CDR1 MDHEN, CDR2 SYDVKM. Based on the CDR3 plus reference TRBV28 and TRBJ1-6, the full variable domain is DVKVTQSSRYLVKRTGEKVFLECVQDMDHENMFWYRQDPGLGLRLIYFSYDVKMKEKGDIPEGYSVSREKKERFSLILESASTNQTSMYLCASRGLFVHFGNGTRLTVT.

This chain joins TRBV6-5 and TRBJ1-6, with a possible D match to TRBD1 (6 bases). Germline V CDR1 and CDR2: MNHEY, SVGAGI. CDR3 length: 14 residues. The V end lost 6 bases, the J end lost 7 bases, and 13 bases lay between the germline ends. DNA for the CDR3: TGTGCCAGCAGAAACTCCGGACAGAATTCACCCCTCCACTTT. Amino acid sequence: CASRNSGQNSPLHF.

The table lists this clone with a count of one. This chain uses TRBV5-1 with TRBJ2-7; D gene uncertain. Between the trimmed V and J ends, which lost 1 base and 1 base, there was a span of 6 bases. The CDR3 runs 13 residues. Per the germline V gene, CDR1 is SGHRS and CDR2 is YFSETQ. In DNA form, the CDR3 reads TGCGCCAGCAGCTTGCCAGAATCCTACGAGCAGTACTTC. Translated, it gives CASSLPESYEQYF. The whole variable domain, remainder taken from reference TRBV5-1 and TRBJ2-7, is KAGVTQTPRYLIKTRGQQVTLSCSPISGHRSVSWYQQTPGQGLQFLFEYFSETQRNKGNFPGRFSGRQFSNSRSEMNVSTLELGDSALYLCASSLPESYEQYFGPGTRLTVT.

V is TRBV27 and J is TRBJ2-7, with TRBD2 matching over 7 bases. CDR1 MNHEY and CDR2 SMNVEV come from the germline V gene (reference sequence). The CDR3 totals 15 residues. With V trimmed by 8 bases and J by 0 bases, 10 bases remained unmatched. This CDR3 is CASGLYGTNSYEQYF. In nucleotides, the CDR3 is TGTGCCAGCGGATTATACGGGACTAACTCCTACGAGCAGTACTTC.

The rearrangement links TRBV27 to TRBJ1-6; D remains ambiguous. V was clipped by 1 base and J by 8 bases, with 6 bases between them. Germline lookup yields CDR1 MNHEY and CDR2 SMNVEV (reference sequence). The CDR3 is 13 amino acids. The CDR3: CASSLYTHSPLHF. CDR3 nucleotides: TGTGCCAGCAGTTTATATACGCATTCACCCCTCCACTTT.

CDR3 nucleotide sequence: TGTGCCAGCGCGGGGGCTAGGTACACTGAAGCTTTCTTT. This gives the protein CASAGARYTEAFF. The chain has TRBV7-2 and TRBJ1-1; perhaps TRBD1 as D (6 bases). The CDR3 contains 13 residues. Germline lookup yields CDR1 SGHTA and CDR2 FQGNSA. V was shortened by 8 bases and J by 3 bases, with 13 bases between the two germline ends.

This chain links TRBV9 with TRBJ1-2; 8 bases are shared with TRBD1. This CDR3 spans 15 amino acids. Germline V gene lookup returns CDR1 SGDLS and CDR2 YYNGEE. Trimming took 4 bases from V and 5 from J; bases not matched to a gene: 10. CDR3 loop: CASSPRTGSPYGYTF. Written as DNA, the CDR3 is TGTGCCAGCAGCCCTCGGACAGGGTCCCCTTATGGCTACACCTTC.

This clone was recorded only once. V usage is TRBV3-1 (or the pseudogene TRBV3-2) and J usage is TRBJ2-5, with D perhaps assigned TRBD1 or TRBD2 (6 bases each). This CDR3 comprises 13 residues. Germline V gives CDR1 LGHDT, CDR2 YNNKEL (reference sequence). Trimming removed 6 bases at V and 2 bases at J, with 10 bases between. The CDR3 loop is CASRIGGQETQYF. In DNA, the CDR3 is TGTGCCAGCAGGATAGGGGGGCAAGAGACCCAGTACTTC.

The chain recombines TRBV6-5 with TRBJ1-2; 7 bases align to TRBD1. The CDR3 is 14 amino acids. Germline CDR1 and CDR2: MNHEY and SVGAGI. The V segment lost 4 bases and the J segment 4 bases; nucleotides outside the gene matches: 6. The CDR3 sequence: CASSSVRGSYGYTF. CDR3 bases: TGTGCCAGCAGTTCCGTCAGGGGGTCCTATGGCTACACCTTC.

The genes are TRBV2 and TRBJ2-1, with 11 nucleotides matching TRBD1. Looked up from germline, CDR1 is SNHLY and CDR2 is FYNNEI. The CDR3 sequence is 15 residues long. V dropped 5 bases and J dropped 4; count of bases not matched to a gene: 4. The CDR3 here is CASSRDRGIYNEQFF. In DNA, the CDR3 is TGTGCCAGCAGTCGGGACAGGGGGATATACAATGAGCAGTTCTTC.

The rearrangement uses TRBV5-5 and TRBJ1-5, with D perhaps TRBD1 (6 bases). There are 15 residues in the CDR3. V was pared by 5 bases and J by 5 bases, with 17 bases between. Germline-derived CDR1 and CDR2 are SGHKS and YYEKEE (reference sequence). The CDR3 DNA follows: TGTGCCAGCAGTTGGGGGCGCGGGAAGGATCAGCCCCAGCATTTT. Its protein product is CASSWGRGKDQPQHF.

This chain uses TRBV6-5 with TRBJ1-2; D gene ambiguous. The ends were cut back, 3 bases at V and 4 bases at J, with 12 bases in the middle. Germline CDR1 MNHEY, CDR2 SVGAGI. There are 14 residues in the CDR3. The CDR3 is CASSYLWDPYGYTF. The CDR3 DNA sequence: TGTGCCAGCAGTTATCTGTGGGATCCCTATGGCTACACCTTC.

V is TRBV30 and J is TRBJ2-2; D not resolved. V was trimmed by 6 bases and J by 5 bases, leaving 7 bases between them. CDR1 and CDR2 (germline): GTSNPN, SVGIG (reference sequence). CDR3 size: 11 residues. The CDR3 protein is CACRRTGELFF. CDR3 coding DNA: TGTGCCTGCAGGAGAACCGGGGAGCTGTTTTTT.

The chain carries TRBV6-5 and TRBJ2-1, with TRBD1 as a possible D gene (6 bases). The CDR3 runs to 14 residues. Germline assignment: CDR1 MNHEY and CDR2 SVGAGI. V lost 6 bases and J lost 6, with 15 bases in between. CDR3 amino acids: CASRMGQRINEQFF. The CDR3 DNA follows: TGTGCCAGCAGAATGGGACAACGAATCAATGAGCAGTTCTTC.